This TCR beta chain originates from a study of identical twins. Via MiXCR, TCRdb re-called the 5' RACE reads, giving one row per CDR3 protein. The top ten clones hold about 3% of a sample with about 470,000 distinct CDR3 sequences, roughly 26% of them seen once. This clonotype was seen only a few times. The CDR3 sequence is 13 residues long. Germline lookup yields CDR1 ENHRY and CDR2 SYGVKD. V shed 6 bases and J shed 2 bases, with 9 bases lying between them. The same data also went into a second study, on T cells expressing NK-cell markers.

The sequence derives from a woman under 30 in good health. Specimen: CD4+ T cells sorted from blood. The V call is TRBV10-3, the J call TRBJ2-3; D is unclear. The CDR3, as DNA: TGTGCCATCAGCTCTACACCCACAGATACGCAGTATTTT. Its protein is CAISSTPTDTQYF.